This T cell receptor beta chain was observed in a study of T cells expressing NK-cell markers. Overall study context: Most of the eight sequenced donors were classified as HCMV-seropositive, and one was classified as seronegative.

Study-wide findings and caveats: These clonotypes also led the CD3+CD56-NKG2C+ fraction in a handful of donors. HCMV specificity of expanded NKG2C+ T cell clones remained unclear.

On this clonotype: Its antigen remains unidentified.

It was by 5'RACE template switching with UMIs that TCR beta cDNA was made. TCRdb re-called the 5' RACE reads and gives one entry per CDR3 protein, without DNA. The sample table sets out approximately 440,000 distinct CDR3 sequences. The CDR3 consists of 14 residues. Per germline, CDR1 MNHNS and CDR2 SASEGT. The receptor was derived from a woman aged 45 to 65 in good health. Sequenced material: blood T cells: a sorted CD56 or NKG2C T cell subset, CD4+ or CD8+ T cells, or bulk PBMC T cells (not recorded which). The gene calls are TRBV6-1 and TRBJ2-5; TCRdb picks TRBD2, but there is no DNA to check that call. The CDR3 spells CASIPGGLQETQYF.